The clone carrying this T cell receptor (beta chain) was seen only a few times. TCRdb independently ran MiXCR on the 5' RACE reads; one entry per CDR3 protein. The sample includes under 450,000 distinct CDR3 sequences, about 18% of them seen just once. The data stem from a study of identical twins. Germline V lookup: CDR1 ENHRY, CDR2 SYGVKD. The CDR3 sequence is 13 residues long. J was trimmed by 5 bases and V by 10 bases; bases with no gene match: 9. The rearrangement links TRBV10-3 to TRBJ2-5, with TRBD1 identical over 8 bases. The receptor was isolated from a man aged 45-65 years in good health. The specimen sequenced was naive T cells sorted from blood. Here the CDR3 DNA reads TGTGCCACGACGGACAGGGTGGAGGAGACCCAGTACTTC. Its protein is CATTDRVEETQYF.